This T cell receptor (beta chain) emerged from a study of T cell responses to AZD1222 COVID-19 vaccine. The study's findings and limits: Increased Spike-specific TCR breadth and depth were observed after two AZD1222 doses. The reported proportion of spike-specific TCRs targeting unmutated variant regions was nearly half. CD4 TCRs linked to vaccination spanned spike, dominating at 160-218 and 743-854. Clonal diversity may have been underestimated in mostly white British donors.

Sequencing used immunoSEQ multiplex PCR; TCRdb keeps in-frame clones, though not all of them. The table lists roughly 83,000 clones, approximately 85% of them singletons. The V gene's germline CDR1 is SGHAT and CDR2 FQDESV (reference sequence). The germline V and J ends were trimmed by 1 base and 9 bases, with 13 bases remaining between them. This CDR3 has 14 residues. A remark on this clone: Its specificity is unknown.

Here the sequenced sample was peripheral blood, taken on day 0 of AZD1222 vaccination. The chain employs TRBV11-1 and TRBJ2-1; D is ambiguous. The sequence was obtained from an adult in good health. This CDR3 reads CASSLEEQSSEQFF. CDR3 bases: TGTGCCAGCAGCTTAGAAGAACAGAGTAGTGAGCAGTTCTTC.